Listed below are T cell receptor beta chains from one sample, sequenced in a study of PD-1 blockade in classical Hodgkin lymphoma. Produced via immunoSEQ multiplex PCR; TCRdb's table is partial and in-frame only. The sample contains over 85,000 clones, less than 95% of which appear only once. This material consisted of peripheral blood mononuclear cells (PBMCs), taken before the fourth cycle of nivolumab. Every receptor here comes from a human donor with classical Hodgkin lymphoma. CDR3s include the opening cysteine and the closing phenylalanine or tryptophan. Fields, in order: D gene, clone size, V gene, J gene, CDR3 protein, CDR3 DNA. The D gene is left open where the match is weak. Some rows mark clone size as missing; the rest say once, few, many or name a class of expanded clone.

d_gene: NA
abundance: NA
v_gene: TRBV5-1
j_gene: TRBJ2-2
CDR3aa: CASSLEQSPNTGELFF
CDR3nt: TGCGCCAGCAGCTTGGAACAGTCTCCGAACACCGGGGAGCTGTTTTTT

d_gene: NA
abundance: NA
v_gene: TRBV4-2
j_gene: TRBJ1-5
CDR3aa: CASSQWRGEDGRRGQPQHF
CDR3nt: TGTGCCAGCAGCCAATGGCGGGGGGAAGACGGAAGAAGGGGTCAGCCCCAGCATTTT

d_gene: NA
abundance: NA
v_gene: TRBV6-5
j_gene: TRBJ1-1
CDR3aa: CASSPNRRDTEAFF
CDR3nt: TGTGCCAGCAGTCCAAACAGGAGGGACACTGAAGCTTTCTTT

d_gene: NA
abundance: NA
v_gene: TRBV9
j_gene: TRBJ1-5
CDR3aa: CASSVEGDLGQPQHF
CDR3nt: TGTGCCAGCAGCGTAGAGGGGGACCTGGGGCAGCCCCAGCATTTT

d_gene: TRBD1
abundance: once
v_gene: TRBV4-3
j_gene: TRBJ1-1
CDR3aa: CASSQVGIYRDRMNTEAFF
CDR3nt: TGCGCCAGCAGCCAAGTCGGAATATACAGGGACAGAATGAACACTGAAGCTTTCTTT

d_gene: NA
abundance: NA
v_gene: TRBV11-2
j_gene: TRBJ2-7
CDR3aa: CASSLGSRGGYEQYF
CDR3nt: TGTGCCAGCAGCTTAGGGTCCAGGGGTGGCTACGAGCAGTACTTC

d_gene: NA
abundance: once
v_gene: TRBV4-2
j_gene: TRBJ2-7
CDR3aa: CASSQSDSYEQYF
CDR3nt: TGTGCCAGCAGCCAATCCGACTCCTACGAGCAGTACTTC

d_gene: NA
abundance: NA
v_gene: TRBV14
j_gene: TRBJ1-6
CDR3aa: CASSQDSASNSPLHF
CDR3nt: TGTGCCAGCAGCCAAGACTCGGCCTCTAATTCACCCCTCCACTTT

d_gene: TRBD1
abundance: NA
v_gene: TRBV28
j_gene: TRBJ1-2
CDR3aa: CASSLLQGQVYGYTF
CDR3nt: TGTGCCAGCAGTTTGCTCCAGGGACAGGTCTATGGCTACACCTTC

d_gene: TRBD1
abundance: NA
v_gene: TRBV28
j_gene: TRBJ2-7
CDR3aa: CASSLWQGASEQYF
CDR3nt: TGTGCCAGCAGTTTATGGCAGGGGGCAAGCGAGCAGTACTTC

d_gene: NA
abundance: NA
v_gene: TRBV5-1
j_gene: TRBJ1-5
CDR3aa: CASSLAGGDRNQPQHF
CDR3nt: TGCGCCAGCAGCTTGGCTGGTGGGGATCGCAATCAGCCCCAGCATTTT

d_gene: NA
abundance: NA
v_gene: TRBV29-1
j_gene: TRBJ1-1
CDR3aa: CSVRGNTEAFF
CDR3nt: TGCAGCGTTCGGGGGAACACTGAAGCTTTCTTT

d_gene: TRBD1
abundance: NA
v_gene: TRBV5-1
j_gene: TRBJ1-1
CDR3aa: CASSFTIGSQGNF
CDR3nt: TGCGCCAGCAGCTTCACGATCGGGTCACAGGGGAACTTT

d_gene: NA
abundance: NA
v_gene: TRBV20-1
j_gene: TRBJ2-7
CDR3aa: CSASSHEQYF
CDR3nt: TGCAGTGCTAGTTCCCACGAGCAGTACTTC

d_gene: TRBD2
abundance: once
v_gene: TRBV2
j_gene: TRBJ2-2
CDR3aa: CASGAGVNTGELFF
CDR3nt: TGTGCCAGCGGGGCGGGGGTGAACACCGGGGAGCTGTTTTTT

d_gene: TRBD2
abundance: NA
v_gene: TRBV27
j_gene: TRBJ2-5
CDR3aa: CASSLVGGETQYF
CDR3nt: TGTGCCAGCAGTTTAGTGGGGGGGGAGACCCAGTACTTC

d_gene: NA
abundance: NA
v_gene: TRBV4-1
j_gene: TRBJ1-6
CDR3aa: CASSQDGTGENSPLHF
CDR3nt: TGCGCCAGCAGCCAAGATGGTACCGGGGAGAATTCACCCCTCCACTTT

d_gene: TRBD1
abundance: few
v_gene: TRBV6-1
j_gene: TRBJ1-6
CDR3aa: CASSASLGGRNSPLHF
CDR3nt: TGTGCCAGCAGTGCATCACTAGGGGGCAGGAATTCACCCCTCCACTTT

d_gene: NA
abundance: NA
v_gene: TRBV7-9
j_gene: TRBJ2-7
CDR3aa: CASSLSLAYEQYF
CDR3nt: TGTGCCAGCAGCTTATCGTTGGCCTACGAGCAGTACTTC

d_gene: NA
abundance: NA
v_gene: TRBV5-1
j_gene: TRBJ1-3
CDR3aa: CASSLVTGAFSLNSGYGNTIYF
CDR3nt: TGCGCCAGCAGCTTGGTGACAGGCGCTTTTTCGTTAAACTCCGGATATGGAAACACCATATATTTT